The clone carrying this T cell receptor (beta chain) was seen only a few times. This entry is derived from a study of response to subunit inactivated influenza vaccine. The CDR3 is made up of 15 amino acids. The germline V gene has CDR1 SGHRS and CDR2 YFSETQ. The V end was cut by 0 bases, the J end by 6 bases, with 13 bases between. TCRdb passed the RT-PCR reads through MiXCR, listing each CDR3 protein once. Here the sample spans roughly 790,000 distinct CDR3 sequences, 21% being singletons. This specimen consisted of PBMCs from blood, obtained more than 4 days after vaccination. The origin of this receptor is a man aged 50-60 years who received an inactivated influenza vaccine. The V and J genes are TRBV5-1 and TRBJ2-1, with D unresolved. CDR3 in DNA: TGCGCCAGCAGCTTGGTATCCCTTAGCCTCAATGAGCAGTTCTTC. This translates into CASSLVSLSLNEQFF.